A single count supports the clone carrying this TCR beta chain. V was trimmed by 4 bases and J by 1 base, leaving 9 bases between them. This CDR3 has 14 residues. The germline gives CDR1 SGHRS, CDR2 YFSETQ. The sample is drawn from a study of cytomegalovirus exposure and HLA in healthy donors. Clones were read by immunoSEQ multiplex PCR, and TCRdb kept only the in-frame ones, dropping some. The sample consists of roughly 120,000 clones, 85% to 90% of them appearing once. The rearrangement uses TRBV5-1 and TRBJ1-3, with D possibly TRBD1 on 6 matching bases. This clonotype was obtained from a young man in good health and CMV-seronegative. Sequencing was performed on PBMCs. CDR3 amino acids: CASSTGQSGNTIYF. In nucleotides, the CDR3 is TGCGCCAGCAGCACCGGACAGTCTGGAAACACCATATATTTT. The whole variable domain, filled in from reference TRBV5-1 and TRBJ1-3, reads KAGVTQTPRYLIKTRGQQVTLSCSPISGHRSVSWYQQTPGQGLQFLFEYFSETQRNKGNFPGRFSGRQFSNSRSEMNVSTLELGDSALYLCASSTGQSGNTIYFGEGSWLTVV.